The 13 T cell receptor beta chains reported below all come from one sample, sequenced in a study of early T cells in non-severe SARS-CoV-2 infection. One entry per CDR3 protein, called by TCRdb with MiXCR from the 5' RACE reads. The sample lists about 50,000 distinct CDR3 sequences; 7.5% to 9.5% were seen once. Sequences were obtained from whole blood. The receptors shown here come from an adult who was a healthcare worker with PCR-confirmed SARS-CoV-2 infection or an uninfected control (not recorded which).

The rearrangement links TRBV4-1 to TRBJ2-7; 8 positions match TRBD1. This CDR3 spans 16 amino acids. V shed 3 bases, J shed 5 bases, and the junction held 12 bases outside the gene matches. Germline CDR1 reads MGHRA; CDR2 reads YSYEKL. CDR3 in amino acids: CASSQGPGQGTHEQYF. The CDR3 nucleotides are TGCGCCAGCAGCCAGGGCCCCGGACAGGGCACCCACGAGCAGTACTTC.

The table lists this clonotype with a few counts. The chain links TRBV5-1 to TRBJ2-3; D unresolved. Germline V gene lookup returns CDR1 SGHRS and CDR2 YFSETQ. The CDR3 spans 14 residues. Trimming removed 2 bases at V and 6 bases at J, with 13 bases between. The DNA of the CDR3 is TGCGCCAGCAGCTTAGTCGACCAAGCCGATACGCAGTATTTT. This encodes CASSLVDQADTQYF.

This clonotype occurred many times. The chain uses TRBV28 and TRBJ2-6, with 7 bases lining up with TRBD1. The V segment lost 7 bases and the J segment 0 bases; nucleotides outside the gene matches: 9. Germline CDR1 is MDHEN and CDR2 is SYDVKM. The CDR3 sequence is 17 residues long. The CDR3 DNA follows: TGTGCCAGCACCTTACCGGGACAGTCCTCTGGGGCCAACGTCCTGACTTTC. Translated: CASTLPGQSSGANVLTF.

The chain employs TRBV11-2 and TRBJ2-3; 7 bases map to TRBD2. CDR3 size: 14 residues. Trimming at V came to 4 bases and at J to 2 bases, leaving 3 bases not matched to a gene. Per germline, CDR1 SGHAT and CDR2 FQNNGV. Written as DNA, the CDR3 is TGTGCCAGCAGCTCAACTAGCGTCACAGATACGCAGTATTTT. Its protein product is CASSSTSVTDTQYF.

The chain's CDR3 is CASSLAETGQDPLGDTQYF. CDR3 nucleotides: TGTGCCAGCAGTTTAGCGGAGACGGGACAGGACCCCCTGGGGGATACGCAGTATTTT. The V call is TRBV12-3 or TRBV12-4, the J call TRBJ2-3; 8 positions match TRBD1. Losses at the gene ends were 0 bases for V and 6 bases for J; bases not matched to a gene: 17. There are 19 residues in the CDR3.

The J gene is TRBJ2-5, the V gene TRBV20-1; TRBD2 aligns across 8 bases. There are 15 residues in the CDR3. CDR1 and CDR2 from the germline V gene are DFQATT and SNEGSKA (reference sequence). With 6 bases clipped from V and 4 bases from J, the junction kept 13 bases outside the gene matches. The CDR3 nucleotides are TGCAGTGCGGGAATCGGCGGGAGGAGAGGAGAGACCCAGTACTTC. Amino acid sequence: CSAGIGGRRGETQYF.

The rearrangement links TRBV28 to TRBJ1-2; 8 bases agree with TRBD1. This CDR3 spans 13 amino acids. After removal of 6 bases from V and 7 bases from J, the junction contained 7 bases not matched to a gene. From germline, CDR1 is MDHEN and CDR2 SYDVKM. In nucleotides, the CDR3 is TGTGCCAGCAGATGGACAGGGAGCGCTGGCTACACCTTC. It is translated as CASRWTGSAGYTF.

In its sample, this clonotype was seen a few times. J is TRBJ2-1 and V is TRBV20-1; perhaps TRBD2 as D (5 bases). CDR3 size: 13 residues. The germline V gene encodes CDR1 DFQATT and CDR2 SNEGSKA (reference sequence). V lost 5 bases, J lost 9 bases, and 17 bases lay in between. The CDR3 DNA follows: TGCAGTGCTGCCCTGCCCGGACTGGGTGAGCAGTTCTTC. It specifies CSAALPGLGEQFF.

With regard to this clonotype: One end of the junction varies from germline; a read error may be responsible. The chain uses TRBV28 and TRBJ1-4; D remains ambiguous. The CDR3 covers 14 residues. Looked up from germline, CDR1 is MDHEN and CDR2 is SYDVKM. CDR3: CASSLHSLNEKLLF. CDR3 DNA: TGTGCCAGCAGTTTACACAGTCTTAATGAAAAACTGCTTTTT.

This clonotype was counted a few times. The chain links TRBV10-3 to TRBJ2-7; 8 bases match TRBD2. In germline, CDR1 is ENHRY, CDR2 SYGVKD. The CDR3 is 14 residues long. Trimming took 0 bases from V and 6 from J; bases not matched to a gene: 4. The CDR3 sequence: CAISESGLAGEQYF. For the CDR3, the DNA is TGTGCCATCAGTGAGTCGGGTCTAGCGGGCGAGCAGTACTTC.

The chain couples TRBV27 to TRBJ1-1, with D perhaps TRBD1 (5 bases). CDR3 length equals 13 residues. Trimming took 10 bases from V and 5 from J, leaving 17 bases between them. Germline CDR1 MNHEY, CDR2 SMNVEV (reference sequence). CDR3 nucleotide sequence: TGTGCCACCGCCAGGGCGGGGGGGACTGAAGCTTTCTTT. Amino acid sequence: CATARAGGTEAFF.

V usage is TRBV27 and J usage is TRBJ2-7; D ambiguous. V lost 2 bases to trimming and J lost 5 bases, with 10 bases between them. The CDR3 sequence is 13 residues long. Germline V gene data show CDR1 as MNHEY and CDR2 as SMNVEV (reference sequence). Here the CDR3 DNA reads TGTGCCAGCAGTTTAAGTGGGGTAGACGAGCAGTACTTC. Amino acids: CASSLSGVDEQYF.

This clonotype was counted a few times. The gene calls are TRBV10-3 and TRBJ2-2; D is ambiguous. CDR3 length: 15 amino acids. The V gene lost 11 bases and the J gene lost 2 bases, with 18 bases spanning the gap. CDR1 ENHRY and CDR2 SYGVKD come from the germline V gene. The CDR3 loop is CAPRSDEGNTGELFF. The DNA for the CDR3 is TGTGCCCCGCGGTCGGACGAAGGAAACACCGGGGAGCTGTTTTTT.